These 6 T cell receptor beta chains were all obtained from the same sample, sequenced in a study of T cell changes during pregnancy in multiple sclerosis. TCRdb keeps only in-frame clones here, not all; method: immunoSEQ multiplex PCR. The sample yields about 40,000 clones, around 90% seen once. The input for sequencing was peripheral blood, taken in the first trimester of pregnancy. These receptors came from a female donor in good health, enrolled as a control in a pregnancy study.

The genes are TRBV29-1 and TRBJ1-3; unclear D gene. CDR1 is SQVTM and CDR2 is ANQGSEA in the germline V gene. The CDR3 is 12 amino acids. Trimming stripped 4 bases from V and 4 bases from J, with 8 bases between. Here the CDR3 DNA reads TGCAGCGTTGGGGAGTTGGGAAACACCATATATTTT. Encoded protein: CSVGELGNTIYF.

This rearrangement joins TRBV9 to TRBJ2-1; perhaps TRBD2 as D (5 bases). V was clipped by 0 bases and J by 0 bases, with 10 bases between them. This CDR3 spans 16 amino acids. Germline V gene lookup returns CDR1 SGDLS and CDR2 YYNGEE. CDR3 DNA sequence: TGTGCCAGCAGCGTAGTAGCGACCAGCTCCTACAATGAGCAGTTCTTC. Amino acids: CASSVVATSSYNEQFF.

For this clone: At one of its ends the junction is not consistent with the germline gene, which may arise from a read error. The chain employs TRBV7-2 and TRBJ1-5, with 10 positions matching TRBD1. CDR1 is SGHTA, CDR2 FQGNSA, per germline. The CDR3 loop spans 15 amino acids. CDR3: CASCLGQGGNQPQHF. CDR3 DNA: TGTGCCAGCTGCTTAGGACAGGGGGGCAATCAGCCCCAGCATTTT.

The chain employs TRBV7-2 and TRBJ1-1; TRBD1 aligns across 9 bases. CDR3 length: 14 residues. Per germline, CDR1 SGHTA and CDR2 FQGNSA. J gave up 11 bases and V 1 base, and 8 bases lay outside the gene matches. The CDR3 region has the DNA TGTGCCAGCAGCTTAGACCCCGGACAGGGGAGGGCTTTCTTT. Amino acid sequence: CASSLDPGQGRAFF.

The chain recombines TRBV4-3 with TRBJ2-5; TRBD2 matches 7 bases. V shed 4 bases, J shed 10 bases, and the junction held 9 bases outside the gene matches. The CDR3 sequence is 13 residues long. Germline V lookup: CDR1 LGHNA, CDR2 YSLEER. The CDR3 is CASSPAVWEGQYF. CDR3 in DNA: TGCGCCAGCAGCCCGGCCGTCTGGGAGGGCCAGTACTTC.

The V gene is TRBV30, the J gene TRBJ1-4; TRBD1 agrees at 7 bases. The germline V gene has CDR1 GTSNPN and CDR2 SVGIG (reference sequence). The CDR3 is made up of 16 amino acids. The V segment lost 0 bases and the J segment 5 bases; nucleotides outside the gene matches: 9. CDR3 amino acids: CAWSVRIGQANEKLFF. The CDR3 DNA sequence: TGTGCCTGGAGTGTACGGATCGGACAGGCGAATGAAAAACTGTTTTTT. The entire variable domain, with the rest obtained from reference TRBV30 and TRBJ1-4, is as follows: SQTIHQWPATLVQPVGSPLSLECTVEGTSNPNLYWYRQAAGRGLQLLFYSVGIGQISSEVPQNLSASRPQDRQFILSSKKLLLSDSGFYLCAWSVRIGQANEKLFFGSGTQLSVL.